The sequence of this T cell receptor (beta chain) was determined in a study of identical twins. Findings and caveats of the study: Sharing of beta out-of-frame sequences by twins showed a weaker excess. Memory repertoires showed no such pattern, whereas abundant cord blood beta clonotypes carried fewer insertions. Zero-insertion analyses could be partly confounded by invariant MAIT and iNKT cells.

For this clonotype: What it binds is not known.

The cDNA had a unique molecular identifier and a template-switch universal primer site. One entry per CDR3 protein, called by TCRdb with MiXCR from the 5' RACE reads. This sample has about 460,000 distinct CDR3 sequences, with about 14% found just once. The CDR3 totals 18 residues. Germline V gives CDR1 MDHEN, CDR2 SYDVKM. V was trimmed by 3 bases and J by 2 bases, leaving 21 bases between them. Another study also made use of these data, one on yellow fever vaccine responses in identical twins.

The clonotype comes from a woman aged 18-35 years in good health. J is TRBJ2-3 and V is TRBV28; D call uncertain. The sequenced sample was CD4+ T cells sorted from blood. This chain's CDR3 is CASSFATKFGSITDTQYF. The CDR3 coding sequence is TGTGCCAGCAGTTTTGCTACCAAGTTTGGTTCCATCACAGATACGCAGTATTTT.